The source of this TCR beta chain is a study of T cell responses to AZD1222 COVID-19 vaccine. Using immunoSEQ multiplex PCR, the repertoire was profiled, and TCRdb retains in-frame clones only, with some absent. The data hold some 170,000 clones, with about 91% observed a single time. Study-wide points: The donor group comprised mostly white British people and more females; the analysis possibly underestimated clonal diversity. Spike-specific TCR breadth and depth both grew after two AZD1222 doses.

In regard to this clone: Antigen unknown.

Trimming took 3 bases from V and 4 from J, leaving 15 bases between them. This CDR3 region has 14 residues. From germline, CDR1 is SQVTM and CDR2 ANQGSEA. Sequenced here: peripheral blood, sampled on day 0 of MenACWY control vaccination. The receptor was isolated from an adult in good health. This chain links TRBV29-1 with TRBJ1-1; no firm D call. CDR3 sequence (DNA): TGCAGCGTTGAGAGGTTTAGCATGGGCACTGAAGCTTTCTTT. This sequence encodes CSVERFSMGTEAFF.